This entry is about one T cell receptor (beta chain). This sample is part of a study of blood T cell repertoires in COVID-19. Study background: Whether acute or convalescent, the COVID-19 samples came from the United States, Italy and Spain.

The CDR3 is 14 amino acids. V was pared by 3 bases and J by 6 bases, with 14 bases between. CDR1 is SGHTA, CDR2 FQGNSA, per germline. Methods used by the authors: Amplifying reference gene primers gave estimates of nucleated cell counts. Clones were read by immunoSEQ multiplex PCR, and TCRdb kept only the in-frame ones, dropping some. The V and J calls and clone size are taken from that table; D and trimming were inferred from the DNA. The sample yields 80,000 to 90,000 clones, over 65% seen once. The gene calls are TRBV7-2 and TRBJ1-2; TRBD1 might be the D (5 bases). This TCR was sampled from a woman in her 70s with acute or convalescent COVID-19. The material sequenced was peripheral blood. The CDR3 here is CASSLRRAAHGYTF. CDR3 DNA: TGTGCCAGCAGCTTGCGCAGGGCCGCCCATGGCTACACCTTC.